This T cell receptor beta chain was observed in a study of CD8 T cells in ankylosing spondylitis. Findings and limits, study-wide: It appeared that ankylosing spondylitis blood was characterized by a TCR beta motif of several highly homologous variants. In synovial fluid and blood from reactive arthritis, some motif variants were previously reported.

TCR beta libraries were made by quantitative 5'-RACE with molecular barcodes. TCRdb called the 5' RACE reads again in MiXCR, with one record for every CDR3 protein. The sample holds 350,000 to 450,000 distinct CDR3 sequences, 20% to 30% seen once. Trimming removed 0 bases from V and 5 bases from J; junction bases left unmatched: 4. The CDR3 extends over 14 amino acids. Germline assignment: CDR1 GTSNPN and CDR2 SVGIG (reference sequence). As for this clonotype: Antigen unknown.

The sample taken for sequencing was blood, either unsorted or a sorted T cell fraction (not recorded which). This TCR was recovered from a male donor with ankylosing spondylitis. The gene calls are TRBV30 and TRBJ1-1; 9 positions match TRBD1. Written as DNA, the CDR3 is TGTGCCTGGAGTGTACAGGGGGCCAGGACTGAAGCTTTCTTT. Residues: CAWSVQGARTEAFF. Full variable domain (missing parts from reference TRBV30 and TRBJ1-1): SQTIHQWPATLVQPVGSPLSLECTVEGTSNPNLYWYRQAAGRGLQLLFYSVGIGQISSEVPQNLSASRPQDRQFILSSKKLLLSDSGFYLCAWSVQGARTEAFFGQGTRLTVV.